This TCR beta chain was sequenced in a study of T cells after yellow fever vaccination. Study at large: The fractions with low cell numbers were processed using SMART-Seq v4 Ultra Low Input.

A process of 5'RACE template switching, which added a universal primer site and UMIs, was used to make TCR cDNA. TCRdb used MiXCR to reprocess the 5' RACE reads, holding one entry per CDR3 protein. The sample shows some 30,000 distinct CDR3 sequences, 3.5% to 5% of them seen only once. CDR1 and CDR2 from the germline V gene are LGHNA and YNFKEQ. Unmatched junction bases numbered 8, after V lost 0 bases and J lost 6 bases. The CDR3 contains 19 residues. Overall study findings and caveats: Most clones from primary vaccination were detected again post-booster (roughly 96% CD4, more than 85% CD8). Only a small proportion of the clonotypes turned up in both the CD4 and the CD8 compartments, likely arising from convergent recombination.

This clonotype was observed at least ten times. The antigen remains unidentified. Sequencing was performed on CD8+ T cells sorted from PBMCs, taken 5 days after the yellow fever booster vaccination. The sequence came from a man aged 25-45 years who received the YFV17D yellow fever vaccine. The chain has TRBV4-2 and TRBJ2-1; TRBD2 matches 16 bases. Here the CDR3 reads CASSQDQGLAGGPGNEQFF. The CDR3 DNA is TGTGCCAGCAGCCAAGATCAGGGACTAGCGGGAGGGCCCGGCAATGAGCAGTTCTTC.